This record covers a single TCR beta chain. The antigen it binds to is not known. Base qualities are not at hand, and no much larger clone is one base apart. This sample is drawn from a study of blood T cell repertoires in COVID-19 (dated by TCRdb to about 2020). Regarding the complete study: Collaborator samples came from the United States, Italy and Spain and covered acute and convalescent phases of COVID-19. A de-identified subject ID, COVID-19 status, age in years and sex were almost always included in the sample metadata. The material from the prospective study consisted of cDNA or gDNA derived from T cells, B-cell-depleted T cells, or PBMCs. Samples came from the ongoing ImmuneRACE study (first 160 participants) plus 1,254 subjects from 6 global collaborators. Where available, HLA class I and class II types were obtained from metadata supplied by the sample provider rather than from assay-based typing. Subjects who had been exposed to COVID-19, were actively infected with it, or had recovered from it provided the deeply sampled blood TCRbeta repertoires that made up the dataset. The repertoires were released in a freely available public database intended as a resource for research on the immune response to SARS-CoV-2.

Each collaborating institution followed its own protocols to collect whole blood in K2EDTA tubes. For TCRbeta analysis, collaborators shipped samples as frozen whole blood, isolated PBMCs, or DNA extracted from either of those sample types. The CDR3 sequence holds 15 residues, the cysteine and phenylalanine included. The entry retains the CDR3 DNA only, 45 bases that are in frame from base 1. V loses 1 base at its end and J loses 5 bases; junction bases beyond the gene matches: 2. The germline V gene (reference sequence) specifies SEHNR as CDR1 and FQNEAQ as CDR2. The research as a whole found: The quantity of clinical and demographic metadata differed by source and by participant and was supplied without curation.

TCRbeta CDR3 regions were amplified from genomic DNA by means of the immunoSEQ Assay, a bias-controlled multiplex PCR. Turning to the authors' computational methods: The number of nucleated cells in each sample was estimated by amplification of reference gene primers within the assay. Sequence reads were collapsed and filtered to measure the absolute abundance of every unique TCRbeta CDR3 rearrangement. For each sample, productive Simpson clonality was calculated as the square root of Simpson's diversity index across productive rearrangements. TCRdb carries this immuneACCESS record with in-frame sequences only. Its versions omit some clonotypes, under half of them owing to an unresolved V gene in the studies checked, with the rest unexplained. V and J calls and clone size are given by that table; D and trimming were obtained from the DNA. The sample has tens of thousands of clones on record, around 90% of them singletons. The ten largest clones represent 2% to 3% of the sample.

Recombination linked TRBV7-9 to TRBJ2-2; 9 junctional bases match TRBD1. This sequence originates from a human donor in a cohort sampled during active COVID-19. Sequenced material: peripheral blood. The nucleotide sequence reads as follows: TGTGCCAGCAGCTTAGGGGACAGGGTTACCGGGGAGCTGTTTTTT. It specifies CASSLGDRVTGELFF.